These T cell receptor beta chains were read from a single sample in a study of cytomegalovirus exposure and HLA in healthy donors. This table comes from immunoSEQ multiplex PCR, and its TCRdb copy is limited to in-frame clones, with some not included. In the table there are about 190,000 clones, 60% to 80% of which are singletons. The specimen sequenced was PBMCs. The source of these receptors is a woman aged 25 to 39 in good health and CMV-seropositive. The conserved cysteine and the conserved F or W are not part of the CDR3 here. Each record gives: V gene, clone size, CDR3 length, J gene, CDR3 protein. Expanded clones are given a class, and other clones once, few, many or no size at all.

v_gene: TRBV10-1
abundance: -
len: 12
j_gene: TRBJ2-7
CDR3aa: ASSDPPRTYEQY

v_gene: TRBV27
abundance: -
len: 11
j_gene: TRBJ2-5
CDR3aa: ASSFRRDVEQY

v_gene: TRBV6-4
abundance: -
len: 11
j_gene: TRBJ2-7
CDR3aa: ASSEREMGEQY

v_gene: TRBV11-2
abundance: -
len: 13
j_gene: TRBJ2-3
CDR3aa: ASSLIAGASDTQY

v_gene: TRBV7-8
abundance: few
len: 13
j_gene: TRBJ1-1
CDR3aa: ASRSLAVDSTEAF

v_gene: TRBV7-6
abundance: few
len: 11
j_gene: TRBJ2-3
CDR3aa: ASRAGWADTQY

v_gene: TRBV5-1
abundance: -
len: 11
j_gene: TRBJ2-5
CDR3aa: ASSLESVEGQY

v_gene: TRBV27
abundance: -
len: 14
j_gene: TRBJ2-7
CDR3aa: ASAPPERRSSYEQY

v_gene: TRBV5-1
abundance: -
len: 12
j_gene: TRBJ1-2
CDR3aa: ASSEKGAGYGYT

v_gene: TRBV6-5
abundance: -
len: 14
j_gene: TRBJ2-7
CDR3aa: ASSYSTTSGRGEQY

v_gene: TRBV5-4
abundance: -
len: 13
j_gene: TRBJ2-6
CDR3aa: ASTLLGTGANVLT

v_gene: TRBV27
abundance: -
len: 11
j_gene: TRBJ1-1
CDR3aa: ASRRGGNTEAF

v_gene: TRBV19
abundance: -
len: 13
j_gene: TRBJ1-2
CDR3aa: ASINKRFGGVGYT

v_gene: TRBV5-1
abundance: -
len: 11
j_gene: TRBJ1-3
CDR3aa: ASSLTAGNTIY

v_gene: TRBV6-1
abundance: -
len: 13
j_gene: TRBJ1-2
CDR3aa: ASSGGTGMNYGYT

v_gene: TRBV7-9
abundance: -
len: 14
j_gene: TRBJ1-1
CDR3aa: SSSPGDRSRDTEAF

v_gene: TRBV6-4
abundance: -
len: 15
j_gene: TRBJ1-1
CDR3aa: ASSSLGRGQGNTEAF

v_gene: TRBV29-1
abundance: -
len: 12
j_gene: TRBJ2-2
CDR3aa: SVGQGTNTGELF

v_gene: TRBV2
abundance: -
len: 15
j_gene: TRBJ2-3
CDR3aa: ASSESLRGGKSDTQY

v_gene: TRBV19
abundance: -
len: 14
j_gene: TRBJ2-2
CDR3aa: ASSTWTSENTGELF

v_gene: TRBV27
abundance: -
len: 12
j_gene: TRBJ2-2
CDR3aa: ASSLSAGGGELF

v_gene: TRBV2
abundance: -
len: 14
j_gene: TRBJ2-1
CDR3aa: ASSESLASSYNEQF

v_gene: TRBV28
abundance: -
len: 14
j_gene: TRBJ2-7
CDR3aa: ASSLRGTGSAYEQY

v_gene: TRBV20-1
abundance: -
len: 9
j_gene: TRBJ1-2
CDR3aa: SVRGSAGYT

v_gene: TRBV7-9
abundance: -
len: 13
j_gene: TRBJ1-3
CDR3aa: ASSLAPGAGNTIY

v_gene: TRBV28
abundance: -
len: 11
j_gene: TRBJ1-5
CDR3aa: ASSLDGDQPQH

v_gene: TRBV19
abundance: -
len: 11
j_gene: TRBJ1-5
CDR3aa: ASSIQGEQPQH

v_gene: TRBV6-1
abundance: -
len: 14
j_gene: TRBJ1-3
CDR3aa: ASSEVGQGRRNTIY

v_gene: TRBV7-9
abundance: -
len: 15
j_gene: TRBJ1-2
CDR3aa: ASSSTSKAAGMKGYT

v_gene: TRBV19
abundance: -
len: 11
j_gene: TRBJ1-1
CDR3aa: ASARGQNTEAF

v_gene: TRBV5-1
abundance: -
len: 14
j_gene: TRBJ2-6
CDR3aa: ASRRDRRSGANVLT

v_gene: TRBV27
abundance: -
len: 11
j_gene: TRBJ1-1
CDR3aa: ASSLIGPTEAF

v_gene: TRBV5-1
abundance: few
len: 11
j_gene: TRBJ2-2
CDR3aa: ASSLQVSGELF

v_gene: TRBV15
abundance: -
len: 14
j_gene: TRBJ2-5
CDR3aa: ATSTRSGQLPYEQY

v_gene: TRBV5-1
abundance: -
len: 13
j_gene: TRBJ1-5
CDR3aa: ASSYGTGGNQPQH

v_gene: TRBV2
abundance: -
len: 15
j_gene: TRBJ2-1
CDR3aa: ASSEETSGSSYNEQF

v_gene: TRBV28
abundance: -
len: 11
j_gene: TRBJ1-2
CDR3aa: ASSLPGQGGYT

v_gene: TRBV18
abundance: -
len: 12
j_gene: TRBJ1-3
CDR3aa: ASSPASSGNTIY

v_gene: TRBV7-9
abundance: -
len: 15
j_gene: TRBJ2-7
CDR3aa: SSGRVSSGQGAGEQY

v_gene: TRBV27
abundance: -
len: 12
j_gene: TRBJ2-1
CDR3aa: ASQRGGSYNEQF

v_gene: TRBV5-6
abundance: -
len: 12
j_gene: TRBJ2-7
CDR3aa: ASSYRDSSYEQY

v_gene: TRBV5-1
abundance: -
len: 13
j_gene: TRBJ2-3
CDR3aa: ASSSNRASTDTRY

v_gene: TRBV5-1
abundance: -
len: 14
j_gene: TRBJ2-3
CDR3aa: ASSAVRGSLTDTQY

v_gene: TRBV28
abundance: -
len: 13
j_gene: TRBJ2-6
CDR3aa: ASSFRGSGANVLT

v_gene: TRBV6-1
abundance: few
len: 13
j_gene: TRBJ2-3
CDR3aa: ASSEDAGGPDTQY

v_gene: TRBV6-5
abundance: -
len: 13
j_gene: TRBJ1-1
CDR3aa: ASSFQTTGDTEAF

v_gene: TRBV27
abundance: few
len: 14
j_gene: TRBJ2-1
CDR3aa: ASSSSLAGVRNEQF

v_gene: TRBV15
abundance: -
len: 12
j_gene: TRBJ1-2
CDR3aa: ATSRDRENYGYT

v_gene: TRBV27
abundance: -
len: 13
j_gene: TRBJ1-5
CDR3aa: ASMIQANSNQPQH

v_gene: TRBV28
abundance: -
len: 11
j_gene: TRBJ2-1
CDR3aa: ASSGTIYNEQF

v_gene: TRBV5-1
abundance: -
len: 13
j_gene: TRBJ1-2
CDR3aa: ASSEVSTQSYGYT

v_gene: TRBV18
abundance: -
len: 11
j_gene: TRBJ1-5
CDR3aa: ASSPSVNQPQH

v_gene: TRBV5-1
abundance: once
len: 13
j_gene: TRBJ1-2
CDR3aa: ASSPKDRSLEGYT

v_gene: TRBV27
abundance: -
len: 14
j_gene: TRBJ1-6
CDR3aa: ASSDGGIGYNSPLH